The 10 T cell receptor beta chains below were found in one sample sequenced in a study of T-cell reconstitution after alpha-beta-depleted transplantation in children. The TCRbeta library was prepared with unique molecular identifiers. Using its own MiXCR run on the PCR reads, TCRdb lists one record per CDR3 protein. Of 200,000 to 250,000 distinct CDR3 sequences in the sample, roughly 24% are singletons; the top ten hold about 2.6%. The sample consisted of PBMCs, taken before TCRalphabeta/CD19-depleted stem cell transplant. These receptors all stem from a girl aged 2-10 years with Fanconi anemia, due to receive a stem cell transplant.

This clonotype was seen a few times. This chain links TRBV7-3 with TRBJ2-2, with 8 bases lining up with TRBD2. J gave up 5 bases and V 1 base, and 9 bases lay outside the gene matches. The CDR3 has 17 amino acids. Germline CDR1 reads SGHTA; CDR2 reads FQGTGA. Here the CDR3 reads CASSLRAAGGLTGELFF. The CDR3 nucleotides are TGTGCCAGCAGCTTAAGGGCGGCGGGAGGCCTGACCGGGGAGCTGTTTTTT.

This clonotype was seen a handful of times. This chain connects TRBV7-2 to TRBJ2-5; 8 bases align to TRBD1. The V gene's germline CDR1 is SGHTA and CDR2 FQGNSA. The CDR3 is 14 amino acids. The V and J ends lost 2 bases and 3 bases, in that order; junction bases with no gene match: 2. In DNA, the CDR3 is TGTGCCAGCAGCTTATGGACAGGGAAAGAGACCCAGTACTTC. Amino acid sequence: CASSLWTGKETQYF.

This clonotype was observed many times. V and J are TRBV20-1 and TRBJ1-6; 7 bases line up with TRBD1. Germline V gene sequence: CDR1 DFQATT, CDR2 SNEGSKA (reference sequence). J lost 3 bases, V lost 1 base, and 6 bases had no gene match. The CDR3 contains 16 residues. CDR3: CSARGQGGVYNSPLHF. The CDR3 nucleotides are TGCAGTGCTAGAGGACAGGGTGGTGTCTATAATTCACCCCTCCACTTT.

This clonotype occurred a few times. The V call is TRBV13, the J call TRBJ2-1; 11 nucleotides agree with TRBD2. CDR3 length: 16 residues. CDR1 PRHDT and CDR2 FYEKMQ come from the germline V gene (reference sequence). With 3 bases clipped from V and 2 bases from J, the junction kept 3 bases outside the gene matches. CDR3 nucleotide sequence: TGTGCCAGCAGCTTGGAGACTAGCGGGGCCTACAATGAGCAGTTCTTC. It yields the protein CASSLETSGAYNEQFF.

This CDR3 is CASTMSWDFDNEQFF. Here the CDR3 DNA reads TGTGCCAGCACTATGAGTTGGGACTTCGACAATGAGCAGTTCTTC. This rearrangement joins TRBV25-1 to TRBJ2-1, with D perhaps matching TRBD2 (6 bases). Germline lookup yields CDR1 MGHDK and CDR2 SYGVNS. This CDR3 is 15 amino acids long. Between the trimmed V and J ends, which lost 7 bases and 5 bases, there was a span of 18 bases.

This clonotype appeared a few times. The chain has TRBV5-1 and TRBJ2-7, with D possibly called TRBD1 or TRBD2 (6 bases each). The V gene lost 4 bases and the J gene lost 5 bases, with 7 bases spanning the gap. The V gene's germline CDR1 is SGHRS and CDR2 YFSETQ. The CDR3 has 11 residues. CDR3 bases: TGCGCCAGCAGCAGGGGGGACGAGCAGTACTTC. It specifies CASSRGDEQYF.

In this sample, this clonotype turned up many times. The rearrangement joins TRBV29-1 to TRBJ2-5; D gene uncertain. CDR3 length: 10 amino acids. Trimming took 2 bases from V and 2 from J, leaving 0 bases between them. From germline, CDR1 is SQVTM and CDR2 ANQGSEA. CDR3 sequence: CSVEQETQYF. The CDR3 DNA follows: TGCAGCGTTGAACAAGAGACCCAGTACTTC.

The chain uses TRBV29-1 and TRBJ2-3, with 10 bases matching TRBD2. V dropped 5 bases and J dropped 7; count of bases not matched to a gene: 9. CDR1 and CDR2 from the germline V gene are SQVTM and ANQGSEA. The length of the CDR3 is 14 residues. CDR3 DNA: TGCAGCGTTTGGCTAGCGGGAGTGGAGAATACGCAGTATTTT. This codes for CSVWLAGVENTQYF.

This clonotype has ten or more counts. The V gene is TRBV29-1, the J gene TRBJ1-2; 11 nucleotides align to TRBD1. Per germline, CDR1 SQVTM and CDR2 ANQGSEA. This CDR3 has 14 amino acids. After removal of 2 bases from V and 7 bases from J, the junction contained 6 bases not matched to a gene. In DNA form, the CDR3 reads TGCAGCGTTGAACTGGGACAGGGGGTTTCTGGCTACACCTTC. This translates into CSVELGQGVSGYTF.

This clonotype showed up just a few times. This chain uses TRBV5-1 with TRBJ2-1, with D uncertain. There are 14 residues in the CDR3. Germline V gene lookup returns CDR1 SGHRS and CDR2 YFSETQ. V gave up 8 bases and J gave up 3 bases, with 15 bases separating them. The CDR3: CASMDGANYNEQFF. The CDR3 region has the DNA TGCGCCAGTATGGACGGTGCGAACTACAATGAGCAGTTCTTC.